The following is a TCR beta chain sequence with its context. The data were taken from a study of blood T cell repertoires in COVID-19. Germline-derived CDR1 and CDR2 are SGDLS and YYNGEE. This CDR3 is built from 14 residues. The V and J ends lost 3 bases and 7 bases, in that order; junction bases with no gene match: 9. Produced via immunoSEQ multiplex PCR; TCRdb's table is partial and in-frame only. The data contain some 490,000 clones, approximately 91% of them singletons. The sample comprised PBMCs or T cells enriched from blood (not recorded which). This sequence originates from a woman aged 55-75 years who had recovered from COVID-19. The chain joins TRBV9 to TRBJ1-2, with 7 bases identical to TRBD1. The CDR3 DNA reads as TGTGCCAGCAGCGCCGGGACAGACGGGAGTGGCTACACCTTC. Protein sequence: CASSAGTDGSGYTF.